This TCR beta chain is from a study of T cell responses to AZD1222 COVID-19 vaccine. Study-wide points: Two doses of AZD1222 preceded a rise in Spike-specific TCR breadth and depth. Spike-wide vaccine-associated CD4 TCRs dominated at 160-218 and 743-854. In a largely white British group with more females than males, clonal diversity was possibly underestimated. No day 14 peak samples; only post-peak repertoires were characterized.

TCRdb's table, derived via immunoSEQ multiplex PCR, lists solely in-frame clones and lacks some. This repertoire shows 85,000 to 100,000 clones, roughly 89% found once; its top ten account for roughly 3.5%. Germline CDR1 is SGDLS and CDR2 is YYNGEE. V shed 0 bases and J shed 6 bases, with 10 bases lying between them. CDR3 size: 14 residues. Of note for this clone: Its antigen is unidentified.

The TCR comes from an adult in good health. The V gene is TRBV9, the J gene TRBJ1-3; D ambiguous. The specimen was peripheral blood, collected on day 0 of AZD1222 vaccination. This CDR3 reads CASSVDGRTNTIYF. CDR3 sequence (DNA): TGTGCCAGCAGCGTAGATGGGAGAACAAACACCATATATTTT.